This TCR beta chain was recovered during a study of T cell responses to AZD1222 COVID-19 vaccine. Overall study results and limits: Donors were largely white British and mainly female; clonal diversity was possibly underestimated. Recipients of AZD1222 seropositive at baseline numbered only 6 or 7. Repertoire sampling occurred only after the peak T cell response. Once two AZD1222 doses were given, Spike-specific TCR breadth and depth went up.

Germline CDR1 LGHNA, CDR2 YSLEER. The CDR3 totals 15 residues. Trimming removed 0 bases at V and 4 bases at J, with 12 bases between. About this clone: Its antigen is undetermined.

Generated by immunoSEQ multiplex PCR, the TCRdb table keeps only in-frame clones and is missing some. The sample holds approximately 180,000 clones, around 88% seen once. This chain links TRBV4-3 with TRBJ1-1, with D possibly being TRBD1 (6 bases). The material sequenced was peripheral blood, taken on day 0 of AZD1222 vaccination. The origin of this receptor is an adult in good health. As DNA, the CDR3 is TGCGCCAGCAGCCAAGATAGGGGAGGGGGCACTGAAGCTTTCTTT. Its translation: CASSQDRGGGTEAFF.